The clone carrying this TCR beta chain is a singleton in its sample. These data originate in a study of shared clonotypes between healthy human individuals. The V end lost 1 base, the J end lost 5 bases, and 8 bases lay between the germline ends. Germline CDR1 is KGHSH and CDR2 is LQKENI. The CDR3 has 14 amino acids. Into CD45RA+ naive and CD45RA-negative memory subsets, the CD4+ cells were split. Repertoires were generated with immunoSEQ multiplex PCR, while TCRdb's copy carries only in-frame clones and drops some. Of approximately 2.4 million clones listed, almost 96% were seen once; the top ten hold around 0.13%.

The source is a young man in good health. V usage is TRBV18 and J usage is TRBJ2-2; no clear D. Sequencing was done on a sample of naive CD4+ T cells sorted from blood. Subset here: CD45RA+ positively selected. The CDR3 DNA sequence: TGTGCCAGCTCACCACAACGAGCGACCGGGGAGCTGTTTTTT. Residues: CASSPQRATGELFF.